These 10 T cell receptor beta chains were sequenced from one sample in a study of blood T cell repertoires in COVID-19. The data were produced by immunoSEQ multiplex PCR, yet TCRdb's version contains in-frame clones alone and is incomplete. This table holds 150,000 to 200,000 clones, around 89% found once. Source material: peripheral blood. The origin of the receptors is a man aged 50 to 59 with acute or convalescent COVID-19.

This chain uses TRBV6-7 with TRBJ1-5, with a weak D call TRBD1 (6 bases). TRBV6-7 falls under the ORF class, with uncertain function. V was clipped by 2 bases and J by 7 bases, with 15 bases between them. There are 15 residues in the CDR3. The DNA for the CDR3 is TGTGCCAGCAGTTACCATCACAGGGTCGGGCAGCCCCAGCATTTT. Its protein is CASSYHHRVGQPQHF.

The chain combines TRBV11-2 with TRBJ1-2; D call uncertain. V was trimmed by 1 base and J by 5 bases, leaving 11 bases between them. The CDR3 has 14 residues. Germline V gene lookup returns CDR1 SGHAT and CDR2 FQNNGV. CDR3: CASSLAAGGYGYTF. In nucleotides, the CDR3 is TGTGCCAGCAGCTTAGCGGCAGGTGGTTATGGCTACACCTTC.

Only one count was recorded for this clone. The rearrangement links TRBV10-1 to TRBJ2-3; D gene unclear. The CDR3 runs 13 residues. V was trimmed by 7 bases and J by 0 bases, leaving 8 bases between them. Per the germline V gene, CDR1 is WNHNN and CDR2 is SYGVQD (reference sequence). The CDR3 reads CASNQASTDTQYF. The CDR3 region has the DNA TGCGCCAGCAACCAGGCTAGCACAGATACGCAGTATTTT.

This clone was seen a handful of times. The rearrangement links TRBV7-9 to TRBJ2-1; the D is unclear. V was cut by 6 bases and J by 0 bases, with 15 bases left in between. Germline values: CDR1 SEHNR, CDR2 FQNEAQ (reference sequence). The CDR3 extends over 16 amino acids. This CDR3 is CASSNIAPSSYNEQFF. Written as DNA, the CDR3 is TGTGCCAGCAGTAATATAGCCCCAAGCTCCTACAATGAGCAGTTCTTC.

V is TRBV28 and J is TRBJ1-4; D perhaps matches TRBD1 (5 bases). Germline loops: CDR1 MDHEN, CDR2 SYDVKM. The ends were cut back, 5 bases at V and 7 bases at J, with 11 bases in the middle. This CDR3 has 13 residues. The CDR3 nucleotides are TGTGCCAGCAGTGATCCGGGACTTGAAAAACTGTTTTTT. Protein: CASSDPGLEKLFF.

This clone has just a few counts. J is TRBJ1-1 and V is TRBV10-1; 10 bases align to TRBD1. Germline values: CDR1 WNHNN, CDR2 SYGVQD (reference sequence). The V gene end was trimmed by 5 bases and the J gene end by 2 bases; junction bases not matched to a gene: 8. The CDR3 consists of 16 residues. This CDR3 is CASSPDRGSSNTEAFF. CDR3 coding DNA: TGCGCCAGCAGTCCGGACAGGGGGTCAAGCAACACTGAAGCTTTCTTT.

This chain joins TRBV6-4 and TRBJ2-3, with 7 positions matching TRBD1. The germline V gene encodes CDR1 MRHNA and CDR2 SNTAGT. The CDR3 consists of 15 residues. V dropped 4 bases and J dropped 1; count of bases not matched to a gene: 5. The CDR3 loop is CASSAERGRTDTQYF. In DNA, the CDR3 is TGTGCCAGCAGTGCCGAGAGGGGGCGCACAGATACGCAGTATTTT.

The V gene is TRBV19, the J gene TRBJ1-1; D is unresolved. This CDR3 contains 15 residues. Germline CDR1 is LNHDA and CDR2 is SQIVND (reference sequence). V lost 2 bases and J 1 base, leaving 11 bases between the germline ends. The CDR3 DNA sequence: TGTGCCAGTAGTATAATGGCAGGCCCGAACACTGAAGCTTTCTTT. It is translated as CASSIMAGPNTEAFF.

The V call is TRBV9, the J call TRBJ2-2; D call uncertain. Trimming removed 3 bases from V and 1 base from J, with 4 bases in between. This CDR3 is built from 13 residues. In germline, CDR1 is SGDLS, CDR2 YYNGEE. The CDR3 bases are TGTGCCAGCAGCGCACAGAACACCGGGGAGCTGTTTTTT. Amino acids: CASSAQNTGELFF.

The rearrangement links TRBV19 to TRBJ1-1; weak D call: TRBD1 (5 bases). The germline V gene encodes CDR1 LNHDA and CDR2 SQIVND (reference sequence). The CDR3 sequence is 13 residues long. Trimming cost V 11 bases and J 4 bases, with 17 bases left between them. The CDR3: CAVRTRGSTEAFF. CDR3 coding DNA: TGTGCCGTAAGGACTCGGGGGAGCACTGAAGCTTTCTTT.